Following are 3 T cell receptor beta chains from one sample sequenced in a study of neoadjuvant anti-PD-1 for oral cavity cancer listed by TCRdb under 2021. The library was generated by the immunoSEQ multiplex PCR assay. The immuneACCESS repertoire file appears here via TCRdb, limited to in-frame rearrangements. These files lack a portion of the clones; in checked studies, under half of the deficit traces to unresolved V genes, and the cause of the others is not known. This sample lists some 30,000 clones; about 80% were detected once. Of the sample, almost 3.5% falls within the top ten clones. Explained via the paper, the time point label denotes: after neoadjuvant nivolumab, at surgical resection. The sequencing used PBMCs, collected after nivolumab (anti-PD-1) treatment. These receptors all come from a person between 40 and 80 years old with oral cavity squamous cell carcinoma.

The chain combines TRBV6-5 with TRBJ1-2; D is possibly TRBD1 (5 bases). This CDR3 contains 15 residues. Trimming pared 2 bases from V and 2 bases from J, leaving 12 bases between. Germline V gives CDR1 MNHEY, CDR2 SVGAGI. CDR3 nucleotide sequence: TGTGCCAGCAGTTACCAAACGGGGCTAAACTATGGCTACACCTTC. This encodes CASSYQTGLNYGYTF.

This sequence joins TRBV9 and TRBJ2-3, with D hard to call. Germline CDR1 and CDR2: SGDLS and YYNGEE. This CDR3 has 15 residues. Deletions cut 0 bases from V and 1 base from J, with 9 bases between. The CDR3 DNA reads TGTGCCAGCAGCGTAGGGATAAGGGGCACAGATACGCAGTATTTT. Translated: CASSVGIRGTDTQYF.

The rearrangement uses TRBV6-6 and TRBJ1-3, with 8 bases aligning to TRBD1. V was clipped by 5 bases and J by 3 bases; unmatched bases: 6. The length of the CDR3 is 15 residues. The germline V gene encodes CDR1 MNHNY and CDR2 SVGAGI (reference sequence). CDR3 in DNA: TGTGCCAGCAGTCCGGACAGGGCATTTGGAAACACCATATATTTT. It is translated as CASSPDRAFGNTIYF.